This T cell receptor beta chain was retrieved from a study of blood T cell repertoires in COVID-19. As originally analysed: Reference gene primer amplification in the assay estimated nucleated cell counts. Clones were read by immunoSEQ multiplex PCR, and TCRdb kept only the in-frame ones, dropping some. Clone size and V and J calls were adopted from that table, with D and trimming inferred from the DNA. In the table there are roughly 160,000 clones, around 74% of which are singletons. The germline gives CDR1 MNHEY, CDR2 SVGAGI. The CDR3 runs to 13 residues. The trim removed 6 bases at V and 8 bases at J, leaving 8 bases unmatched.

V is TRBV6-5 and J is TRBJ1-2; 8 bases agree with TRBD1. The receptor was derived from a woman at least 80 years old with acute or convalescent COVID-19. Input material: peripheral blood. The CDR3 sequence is CASRRDRLLGYTF. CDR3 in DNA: TGTGCCAGCAGGAGGGACAGGTTGTTGGGCTACACCTTC.